The 32 T cell receptor beta chains below come from one sample, sequenced in a study of T cells in Graves' hyperthyroidism and ophthalmopathy. The TCR beta CDR3 regions underwent amplification using RNA transcripts as the source. First-round RT-PCR targeting the TCR CDR3 was performed with the HTBI primer set. Each CDR3 protein is one row after TCRdb ran MiXCR on the multiplex PCR reads. The sample lists about 250,000 distinct CDR3 sequences; about 20% were seen once. What was sequenced was blood. The receptors were gathered from a man aged 30 to 39 with Graves' ophthalmopathy.

The genes are TRBV20-1 and TRBJ2-4; perhaps TRBD1 as D (5 bases). V lost 0 bases to trimming and J lost 5 bases, with 11 bases between them. The CDR3 length is 14 residues. Germline lookup yields CDR1 DFQATT and CDR2 SNEGSKA (reference sequence). DNA of the CDR3: TGCAGTGCTAGAGACAGGGTTGGGGAAAACATTCAGTACTTC. Protein sequence: CSARDRVGENIQYF.

The chain couples TRBV24-1 to TRBJ1-5, with D hard to call. V was trimmed by 3 bases and J by 9 bases, leaving 8 bases between them. This CDR3 is built from 12 residues. CDR1 is KGHDR and CDR2 is SFDVKD in the germline V gene. The CDR3 loop is CATSDPWRPQHF. The CDR3 nucleotides are TGTGCCACCAGTGATCCCTGGAGGCCCCAGCATTTT.

This clonotype was recorded once. The CDR3 protein is CSVGDSYTEAFF. In DNA, the CDR3 is TGCAGCGTTGGAGACTCTTACACTGAAGCTTTCTTT. The gene calls are TRBV29-1 and TRBJ1-1, with D hard to call. The V end was cut by 4 bases, the J end by 3 bases, with 9 bases between. Germline V lookup: CDR1 SQVTM, CDR2 ANQGSEA. The CDR3 runs to 12 residues.

The chain has TRBV11-1 and TRBJ2-3, with 15 bases aligning to TRBD2. J was trimmed by 5 bases and V by 6 bases; bases with no gene match: 18. This CDR3 region has 20 residues. Germline CDR1 SGHAT, CDR2 FQDESV (reference sequence). The DNA of the CDR3 is TGTGCCAGCAGTTTACCTCCCGGACTAGCGGGAGGGTATAGCGGAGATACGCAGTATTTT. As protein: CASSLPPGLAGGYSGDTQYF.

V gene TRBV2 combines with J gene TRBJ2-1; TRBD1 aligns across 7 bases. The J segment lost 11 bases and the V segment lost 3 bases, leaving 13 bases of the junction unmatched. The CDR3 consists of 15 residues. CDR1 and CDR2 from the germline V gene are SNHLY and FYNNEI. The CDR3 reads CASSDASGRGLQQFF. CDR3 DNA sequence: TGTGCCAGCAGTGATGCGTCGGGCAGGGGGTTACAGCAGTTCTTC.

This sequence joins TRBV12-3 or TRBV12-4 and TRBJ2-3, with 10 bases matching TRBD2. The CDR3 has 15 residues. V shed 4 bases, J shed 5 bases, and the junction held 6 bases outside the gene matches. The CDR3 region is CASSSTSGYRDTQYF. The CDR3 DNA reads TGTGCCAGCAGTTCGACTAGCGGGTACCGAGATACGCAGTATTTT.

A few counts support this clonotype. V usage is TRBV2 and J usage is TRBJ1-6, with D perhaps TRBD1 (5 bases). CDR3 length: 14 residues. Germline V gene sequence: CDR1 SNHLY, CDR2 FYNNEI. The V end lost 5 bases, the J end lost 9 bases, and 14 bases lay between the germline ends. The CDR3 here is CASSSETALSPLHF. CDR3 bases: TGTGCCAGCAGTTCTGAGACAGCACTTTCACCCCTCCACTTT. The entire variable domain, with the rest obtained from reference TRBV2 and TRBJ1-6, is as follows: EPEVTQTPSHQVTQMGQEVILRCVPISNHLYFYWYRQILGQKVEFLVSFYNNEISEKSEIFDDQFSVERPDGSNFTLKIRSTKLEDSAMYFCASSSETALSPLHFGNGTRLTVT.

This clonotype was detected only a few times. The chain has TRBV4-2 and TRBJ2-7; 8 nucleotides align to TRBD1. Germline V gives CDR1 LGHNA, CDR2 YNFKEQ. Trimming cost V 4 bases and J 2 bases; bases outside gene matches: 4. CDR3 size: 14 residues. CDR3 protein: CASSPAGQAYEQYF. DNA for the CDR3: TGTGCCAGCAGCCCCGCGGGACAGGCCTACGAGCAGTACTTC.

This clonotype was seen ten or more times. The gene calls are TRBV10-3 and TRBJ1-5, with a weak D call TRBD1 (5 bases). In germline, CDR1 is ENHRY, CDR2 SYGVKD. This CDR3 has 14 residues. Trimming removed 5 bases at V and 2 bases at J, with 10 bases between. CDR3 coding DNA: TGTGCCATCAGTCAGGGCTTGGGCAATCAGCCCCAGCATTTT. Its protein is CAISQGLGNQPQHF.

This chain joins TRBV4-2 and TRBJ1-5, with 9 bases aligning to TRBD1. Looked up from germline, CDR1 is LGHNA and CDR2 is YNFKEQ. The CDR3 length is 15 residues. V lost 5 bases, J lost 4 bases, and 6 bases stayed unmatched. The CDR3: CASSSQTGGNQPQHF. The CDR3 coding sequence is TGTGCCAGCAGCTCCCAGACAGGGGGGAATCAGCCCCAGCATTTT.

This clonotype was detected many times. The rearrangement links TRBV11-3 to TRBJ2-1; 10 positions agree with TRBD1. With 4 bases clipped from V and 5 bases from J, the junction kept 5 bases outside the gene matches. Germline CDR1 SGHNT, CDR2 YENEEA. The CDR3 spans 15 residues. CDR3 DNA sequence: TGTGCCAGCAGCTCCGGGACAGGGGCCGACAATGAGCAGTTCTTC. Encoded protein: CASSSGTGADNEQFF.

In this sample, this clonotype turned up many times. This chain joins TRBV28 and TRBJ1-2; D is unclear. V lost 2 bases to trimming and J lost 3 bases, with 4 bases between them. The CDR3 extends over 12 amino acids. CDR1 and CDR2 (germline): MDHEN, SYDVKM. The CDR3 sequence: CASSLPHYGYTF. CDR3 sequence (DNA): TGTGCCAGCAGTTTACCCCACTATGGCTACACCTTC.

V gene TRBV2 combines with J gene TRBJ2-7, with D tentatively TRBD1 (6 bases). The CDR3 is made up of 13 amino acids. Germline CDR1 is SNHLY and CDR2 is FYNNEI. Trimming shortened V by 11 bases and J by 1 base, and 15 bases separated the two germline ends. This chain's CDR3 is CAHTDRSSYEQYF. In DNA form, the CDR3 reads TGTGCCCATACTGACAGGTCGTCCTACGAGCAGTACTTC.

This clonotype occurred a few times. This chain links TRBV5-6 with TRBJ2-2; D is undetermined. The germline CDR1 and CDR2 sequences are SGHDT and YYEEEE. V was clipped by 3 bases and J by 5 bases, with 5 bases between them. CDR3 length: 12 amino acids. Written as DNA, the CDR3 is TGTGCCAGCAGCTCGATGACCGGGGAGCTGTTTTTT. This translates into CASSSMTGELFF.

The chain couples TRBV24-1 to TRBJ2-7; TRBD1 matches at 7 bases. Germline values: CDR1 KGHDR, CDR2 SFDVKD. The CDR3 consists of 14 residues. Unmatched junction bases numbered 2, after V lost 2 bases and J lost 2 bases. For the CDR3, the DNA is TGTGCCACCAGTGATTGGGACAGCCCCTACGAGCAGTACTTC. Its protein product is CATSDWDSPYEQYF.

A single count supports this clonotype. This chain connects TRBV20-1 to TRBJ2-3; the match to TRBD2 covers 10 bases. The CDR3 is made up of 14 amino acids. Germline V gives CDR1 DFQATT, CDR2 SNEGSKA (reference sequence). The trim removed 7 bases at V and 5 bases at J, leaving 9 bases unmatched. The DNA for the CDR3 is TGCAGTGTTAGGACAGCGGGGGGGGAAGATACGCAGTATTTT. It specifies CSVRTAGGEDTQYF.

This clonotype was seen ten or more times. The chain carries TRBV30 and TRBJ2-7; TRBD1 aligns across 7 bases. J was trimmed by 6 bases and V by 1 base; bases with no gene match: 9. Germline lookup yields CDR1 GTSNPN and CDR2 SVGIG (reference sequence). The CDR3 totals 14 residues. The CDR3 DNA sequence: TGTGCCTGGAGTGCACCCGACAGGGATGGCGAGCAGTACTTC. As protein: CAWSAPDRDGEQYF. The whole variable domain, filled in from reference TRBV30 and TRBJ2-7, reads SQTIHQWPATLVQPVGSPLSLECTVEGTSNPNLYWYRQAAGRGLQLLFYSVGIGQISSEVPQNLSASRPQDRQFILSSKKLLLSDSGFYLCAWSAPDRDGEQYFGPGTRLTVT.

This clonotype was seen more than once but under ten times. The CDR3 DNA is TGTGCCAGCAGTGTCCCGGACAGTGGACCGAATCAGCCCCAGCATTTT. Translated, it gives CASSVPDSGPNQPQHF. The rearrangement joins TRBV2 to TRBJ1-5, with D tentatively TRBD1 (6 bases). The CDR3 spans 16 residues. With 4 bases removed from V and 4 bases from J, the gap between germline ends came to 17 bases. Germline-derived CDR1 and CDR2 are SNHLY and FYNNEI.

This clonotype has just a few counts. The CDR3 spells CASRDYPYFGTGEDTIYF. As DNA, the CDR3 is TGTGCCAGCAGAGATTATCCCTATTTCGGGACAGGGGAGGACACCATATATTTT. The chain carries TRBV6-1 and TRBJ1-3; 10 bases fit TRBD1. CDR1 is MNHNS and CDR2 is SASEGT in the germline V gene. The J segment lost 8 bases and the V segment lost 6 bases, leaving 19 bases of the junction unmatched. CDR3 size: 18 residues.

The chain has TRBV28 and TRBJ1-5, with D possibly TRBD1 on 6 matching bases. The germline CDR1 and CDR2 sequences are MDHEN and SYDVKM. Trimming removed 4 bases from V and 5 bases from J, with 12 bases in between. This CDR3 has 14 amino acids. CDR3 sequence reads: CASSSRQADQPQHF. CDR3 DNA: TGTGCCAGCAGTTCCCGACAGGCCGATCAGCCCCAGCATTTT.

This clonotype was seen at least ten times. The genes are TRBV11-1 and TRBJ2-2; D is possibly TRBD1 (6 bases). Trimming removed 4 bases at V and 7 bases at J, with 13 bases between. In germline, CDR1 is SGHAT, CDR2 FQDESV (reference sequence). This CDR3 has 14 residues. The CDR3 loop reads CASSYDRIRGELFF. In DNA form, the CDR3 reads TGTGCCAGCAGCTATGACAGGATTCGCGGGGAGCTGTTTTTT.

The chain employs TRBV28 and TRBJ2-2, with D perhaps assigned TRBD1 or TRBD2 (5 bases each). V lost 8 bases, J lost 0 bases, and 16 bases lay in between. The CDR3 spans 16 residues. Germline V CDR1 and CDR2: MDHEN, SYDVKM. The CDR3 sequence is CASRVGRGPNTGELFF. The CDR3 DNA reads TGTGCCAGCCGCGTGGGACGAGGCCCGAACACCGGGGAGCTGTTTTTT.

This clonotype came up a few times. The chain links TRBV5-1 to TRBJ1-6, with D tentatively TRBD1 (5 bases). From germline, CDR1 is SGHRS and CDR2 YFSETQ. The CDR3 spans 16 residues. The V end lost 4 bases, the J end lost 0 bases, and 11 bases lay between the germline ends. This chain's CDR3 is CASSRDSSSYNSPLHF. For the CDR3, the DNA is TGCGCCAGCAGCCGGGACTCGAGCTCCTATAATTCACCCCTCCACTTT.

CDR3 protein: CSVEYAGGGYEQYF. For the CDR3, the DNA is TGCAGCGTTGAGTACGCGGGAGGTGGCTACGAGCAGTACTTC. This chain connects TRBV29-1 to TRBJ2-7; 8 bases match TRBD2. Germline trimming cut 3 bases from V and 3 bases from J; bases unmatched to any gene: 7. This CDR3 has 14 residues. The germline V gene encodes CDR1 SQVTM and CDR2 ANQGSEA.

In its sample, this clonotype was seen a few times. The chain links TRBV6-1 to TRBJ2-7; 10 bases align to TRBD1. Germline values: CDR1 MNHNS, CDR2 SASEGT. This CDR3 is 18 amino acids long. With 1 base clipped from V and 0 bases from J, the junction kept 9 bases outside the gene matches. The DNA for the CDR3 is TGTGCCAGCAGTGAAGTGGACAGGGGGTCCTCCCTCTCCTACGAGCAGTACTTC. This translates into CASSEVDRGSSLSYEQYF.

There are a few counts of this clonotype. V usage is TRBV20-1 and J usage is TRBJ2-1; 13 nucleotides align to TRBD2. This CDR3 has 14 amino acids. The germline CDR1 and CDR2 sequences are DFQATT and SNEGSKA (reference sequence). V lost 3 bases to trimming and J lost 8 bases; unmatched junction nucleotides: 4. This CDR3 is CSASRTSGSYEQFF. The CDR3 DNA follows: TGCAGTGCTAGTCGGACTAGCGGGAGTTATGAGCAGTTCTTC.

At least ten counts were recorded for this clonotype. As DNA, the CDR3 is TGTGCCAGCAGTAAGGACAGGGGCCCTAGGGAGCAGTACTTC. Residues: CASSKDRGPREQYF. The V and J genes are TRBV28 and TRBJ2-7; 9 bases match TRBD1. Trimming removed 5 bases from V and 7 bases from J; junction bases left unmatched: 9. The CDR3 is made up of 14 amino acids. Germline CDR1 MDHEN, CDR2 SYDVKM.

In this sample, this clonotype turned up a few times. This chain uses TRBV28 with TRBJ2-2; D might be TRBD2 (6 bases). V lost 2 bases and J 5 bases, leaving 21 bases between the germline ends. This CDR3 contains 18 residues. Germline V gene sequence: CDR1 MDHEN, CDR2 SYDVKM. The CDR3 region is CASSLTGISSRGTGELFF. In DNA, the CDR3 is TGTGCCAGCAGTTTAACGGGGATCTCATCTCGGGGGACCGGGGAGCTGTTTTTT.

This clonotype was found a few times. The chain has TRBV7-2 and TRBJ1-1; D may be TRBD1 (5 bases). V lost 5 bases to trimming and J lost 0 bases, with 13 bases between them. CDR1 and CDR2 (germline): SGHTA, FQGNSA. There are 15 residues in the CDR3. Here the CDR3 reads CASSTGTDMNTEAFF. Written as DNA, the CDR3 is TGTGCCAGCAGCACGGGGACGGATATGAACACTGAAGCTTTCTTT. Drawing the rest from reference TRBV7-2 and TRBJ1-1, the complete variable domain is GAGVSQSPSNKVTEKGKDVELRCDPISGHTALYWYRQSLGQGLEFLIYFQGNSAPDKSGLPSDRFSAERTGGSVSTLTIQRTQQEDSAVYLCASSTGTDMNTEAFFGQGTRLTVV.

J is TRBJ2-1 and V is TRBV19; 7 bases agree with TRBD1. Germline values: CDR1 LNHDA, CDR2 SQIVND (reference sequence). The CDR3 is 16 amino acids. Trimming removed 1 base from V and 0 bases from J; junction bases left unmatched: 3. CDR3 in DNA: TGTGCCAGTAGTATAGGTGCAGGGGGCTCCTACAATGAGCAGTTCTTC. It yields the protein CASSIGAGGSYNEQFF.

This chain uses TRBV9 with TRBJ2-7; D uncertain. The CDR3 extends over 15 amino acids. V lost 0 bases, J lost 3 bases, and 13 bases lay in between. Germline assignment: CDR1 SGDLS and CDR2 YYNGEE. The CDR3 DNA reads as TGTGCCAGCAGCGTAGCCGGCGGAGTCTACTACGAGCAGTACTTC. Translated: CASSVAGGVYYEQYF. Together with reference TRBV9 and TRBJ2-7, the CDR3 gives the full variable domain: DSGVTQTPKHLITATGQRVTLRCSPRSGDLSVYWYQQSLDQGLQFLIQYYNGEERAKGNILERFSAQQFPDLHSELNLSSLELGDSALYFCASSVAGGVYYEQYFGPGTRLTVT.

The chain uses TRBV12-3 or TRBV12-4 and TRBJ1-5; 7 bases line up with TRBD1. Trimming removed 4 bases from V and 6 bases from J; junction bases left unmatched: 6. The CDR3 contains 14 residues. The CDR3 is CASSSTGPAQPQHF. The CDR3 bases are TGTGCCAGCAGTTCGACAGGGCCCGCTCAGCCCCAGCATTTT.